A selection of T cell receptor beta chains follows, all from one sample in a study of identical twins. TCRdb re-analysed the 5' RACE reads in MiXCR, keeping a single row per CDR3 protein. Of 1.5 million to 2 million distinct CDR3 sequences in the sample, about 32% were seen once. The sequencing input was cord blood. These receptors were taken from a newborn girl in good health. Both conserved end residues are part of each CDR3. D genes are given only for firm matches. Part of the rows lack a size; the others show once, few, many or a class for expanded clones.

V gene	J gene	D gene	clone size	CDR3 protein	CDR3 DNA
TRBV2	TRBJ2-5	TRBD2	few	CASRPLAGGSETQYF	TGTGCCAGCAGGCCATTAGCGGGAGGGTCCGAGACCCAGTACTTC
TRBV4-1	TRBJ2-7	TRBD2	NA	CASSQDRAGVHNEQYF	TGCGCCAGCAGCCAAGATCGGGCGGGGGTCCACAATGAGCAGTACTTC
TRBV7-2	TRBJ1-6	NA	NA	CASSLLTGPDSPPHF	TGTGCCAGCAGCTTGCTGACAGGCCCAGATTCACCCCCCCACTTT
TRBV11-2	TRBJ2-3	NA	NA	CASSESSGADTQYF	TGTGCCAGCAGCGAATCTTCAGGGGCAGATACGCAGTATTTT
TRBV12-3/TRBV12-4	TRBJ2-5	NA	few	CASSLSDSQETQYF	TGTGCCAGCAGCCTCAGCGACAGTCAAGAGACCCAGTACTTC
TRBV2	TRBJ2-3	NA	few	CASRATSVGTDTQYF	TGTGCCAGCAGGGCGACATCGGTAGGCACAGATACGCAGTATTTT
TRBV3-1	TRBJ1-1	NA	few	CASSQGTWGTSGSGAFF	TGTGCCAGCAGCCAAGGCACATGGGGGACATCGGGTAGCGGAGCTTTCTTT
TRBV7-9	TRBJ2-4	TRBD1	NA	CASSRRTGEKNIQYF	TGTGCCAGCAGCCGGAGGACAGGGGAAAAAAACATTCAGTACTTC
TRBV5-1	TRBJ2-1	NA	NA	CVSSLVYNEQFF	TGCGTCAGCAGCTTGGTCTACAATGAGCAGTTCTTC
TRBV27	TRBJ1-4	NA	NA	CASSFDRLTEKLFF	TGTGCCAGCAGTTTCGACAGACTTACCGAAAAACTGTTTTTT
TRBV27	TRBJ1-6	TRBD1	few	CASSFGTGGANSPLHF	TGTGCCAGCAGTTTCGGGACAGGGGGCGCGAATTCACCCCTCCACTTT
TRBV4-2	TRBJ2-7	NA	few	CASSPDQSEQYF	TGTGCCAGCAGCCCCGATCAGAGCGAGCAGTACTTC
TRBV20-1	TRBJ1-5	NA	NA	CSARADSSNQPQHF	TGCAGTGCTAGGGCGGACAGTAGCAATCAGCCCCAGCATTTT
TRBV19	TRBJ2-1	TRBD2	few	CASRSLAGGPYEQFF	TGTGCCAGTAGATCTCTAGCGGGGGGGCCTTATGAGCAGTTCTTC
TRBV20-1	TRBJ1-5	NA	few	CSAMEPQHF	TGCAGTGCTATGGAGCCCCAGCATTTT
TRBV4-1	TRBJ1-6	NA	NA	CASSRSGGGYSPLHF	TGCGCCAGCAGCCGCTCCGGAGGGGGTTATTCACCCCTCCACTTT
TRBV10-3	TRBJ2-5	TRBD2	NA	CAVSEASSGHNEQYF	TGTGCCGTCAGTGAGGCATCTAGCGGCCACAATGAGCAGTACTTC